This T cell receptor beta chain was sequenced during a study of blood T cell repertoires in COVID-19. As for the study in general: Material from acute and convalescent COVID-19 was sourced from the United States, Italy and Spain. The analysed material was cDNA or gDNA that came from T cells, B-cell-depleted T cells, or PBMCs.

J lost 6 bases, V lost 3 bases, and 1 base had no gene match. This CDR3 has 13 amino acids. CDR1 and CDR2 (germline): SQVTM, ANQGSEA. As processed by the authors: It was from reference gene primer amplification that nucleated cell counts were estimated. Repertoires were generated with immunoSEQ multiplex PCR, while TCRdb's copy carries only in-frame clones and drops some. V and J calls and clone size are as listed in that table; D and trimming were resolved from the DNA. The sample holds 280,000 or so clones, 83% seen once. Only a few counts were recorded for this clone. Source material: peripheral blood. The receptor's source is a woman aged 45-60 years who had recovered from COVID-19. The rearrangement joins TRBV29-1 to TRBJ2-3; TRBD2 matches 12 bases. CDR3: CSVDLAGGDTQYF. The CDR3 nucleotides read TGCAGCGTTGATCTAGCGGGAGGGGATACGCAGTATTTT.